The clone carrying this T cell receptor beta chain was recorded only once. The antigen remains unidentified. These data are taken from a study of beta chain features in type 1 diabetes. Findings of the study overall: TCRB CDR3 length was moderately but significantly reduced in all four CD4+ subsets of Type 1 diabetes patients.

The whole isolated RNA underwent reverse transcription, so sequencing captured expressed TCRB transcripts. Sequencing was performed with immunoSEQ multiplex PCR; in TCRdb, only in-frame clones are kept and a portion is missing. The sample has approximately 150,000 clones; 10% to 15% are singletons. Germline values: CDR1 SGHNT, CDR2 YENEEA. The V and J ends lost 5 bases and 0 bases, in that order; junction bases with no gene match: 1. The CDR3 sequence is 15 residues long. The sequenced material came from central memory CD4+ T cells from blood. The clonotype originates from a man aged 18 to 35 with type 1 diabetes. The chain combines TRBV11-3 with TRBJ2-6; 7 bases are shared with TRBD2. The CDR3 region is CASSPGGSGANVLTF. CDR3 in DNA: TGTGCCAGCAGCCCGGGGGGCTCTGGGGCCAACGTCCTGACTTTC.